This TCR beta chain appears in the sequencing data of a study of OX40 agonist ivuxolimab in advanced cancers. Study information: At 82.7% male, the cohort had a mean age of 60 years, ranging from about 20 to 79. Whole-study results and caveats: CD4+ and CD8+ blood T cells expanded clonally by week 6 at 0.1 to 3.0 mg/kg.

The CDR3 loop spans 15 amino acids. Trimming shortened V by 0 bases and J by 6 bases, and 14 bases separated the two germline ends. Germline values: CDR1 SGHTS, CDR2 YDEGEE. About this clone: Antigen unknown.

Only in-frame clones appear in the TCRdb table, and some are missing; sequencing was by immunoSEQ multiplex PCR. The table shows 60,000 to 75,000 clones, with roughly 80% occurring only once. V and J are TRBV5-8 and TRBJ2-3; no firm D call. Sequences were derived from CD4+ or CD8+ T cells sorted from blood, sampled in a trial of the OX40 agonist ivuxolimab. The clonotype was recovered from an adult with an advanced solid tumor such as melanoma, head and neck, liver or kidney cancer. The chain's CDR3 is CASSLANPQPDTQYF. In nucleotides, the CDR3 is TGTGCCAGCAGCTTGGCCAACCCCCAGCCCGATACGCAGTATTTT. Variable domain in full (rest from reference TRBV5-8 and TRBJ2-3): EAGVTQSPTHLIKTRGQQATLRCSPISGHTSVYWYQQALGLGLQFLLWYDEGEERNRGNFPPRFSGRQFPNYSSELNVNALELEDSALYLCASSLANPQPDTQYFGPGTRLTVL.